The entry that follows covers one TCR beta chain sequence. The antigen remains undetermined. The data were taken from a study of T cells after yellow fever vaccination. General study results and limits: Within FACS-sorted repertoires, abundant clonotypes contaminating from the bulk population could be present. Researchers noted that a small share of clonotypes showed up in both CD4 and CD8 compartments. Detected again after the booster were most primary-vaccination clones, at 96% CD4 and roughly 88% CD8.

Production of TCR cDNA was by 5'RACE template switching, which also added a universal primer site and UMIs. TCRdb analysed the 5' RACE reads with MiXCR anew, one entry per CDR3 protein. The table lists about 99,000 distinct CDR3 sequences, 5.8% of them singletons, with under 50% in the top ten. This TCR came from a man aged 18 to 30 who received the YFV17D yellow fever vaccine. Sequences were derived from CD8+ T cells sorted from PBMCs, sampled 10 days after the yellow fever booster vaccination.

In nucleotides, the CDR3 is TGTGCCAGCACGTCCATTGCAGGCCTGAACACTGAAGCTTTCTTT. Translation gives CASTSIAGLNTEAFF. The chain links TRBV27 to TRBJ1-1; D not resolved. V was cut by 7 bases and J by 0 bases, with 15 bases left in between. Germline values: CDR1 MNHEY, CDR2 SMNVEV (reference sequence). The CDR3 loop spans 15 amino acids.